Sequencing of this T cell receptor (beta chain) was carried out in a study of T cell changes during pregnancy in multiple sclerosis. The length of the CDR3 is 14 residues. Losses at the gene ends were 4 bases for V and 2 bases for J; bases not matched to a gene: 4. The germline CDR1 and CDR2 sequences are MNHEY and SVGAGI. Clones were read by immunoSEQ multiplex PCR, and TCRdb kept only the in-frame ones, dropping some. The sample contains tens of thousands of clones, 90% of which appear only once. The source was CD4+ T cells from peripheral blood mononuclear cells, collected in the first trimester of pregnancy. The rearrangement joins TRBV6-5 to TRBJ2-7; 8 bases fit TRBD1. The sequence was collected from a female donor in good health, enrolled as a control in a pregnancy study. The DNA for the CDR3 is TGTGCCAGCAGTTTACGACAGGGGACCTACGAGCAGTACTTC. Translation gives CASSLRQGTYEQYF.